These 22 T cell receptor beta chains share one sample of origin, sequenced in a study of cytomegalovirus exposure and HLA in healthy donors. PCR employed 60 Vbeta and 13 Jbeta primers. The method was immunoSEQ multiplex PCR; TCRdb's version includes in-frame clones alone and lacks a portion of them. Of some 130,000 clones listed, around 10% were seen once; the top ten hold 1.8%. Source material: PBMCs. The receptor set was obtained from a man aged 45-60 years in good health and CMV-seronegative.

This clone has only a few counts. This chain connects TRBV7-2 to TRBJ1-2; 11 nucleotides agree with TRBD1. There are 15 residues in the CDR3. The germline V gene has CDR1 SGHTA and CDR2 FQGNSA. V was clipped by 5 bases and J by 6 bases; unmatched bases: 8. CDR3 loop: CASSPRTGGNDGYTF. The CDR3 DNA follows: TGTGCCAGCAGCCCCAGGACAGGGGGCAACGATGGCTACACCTTC.

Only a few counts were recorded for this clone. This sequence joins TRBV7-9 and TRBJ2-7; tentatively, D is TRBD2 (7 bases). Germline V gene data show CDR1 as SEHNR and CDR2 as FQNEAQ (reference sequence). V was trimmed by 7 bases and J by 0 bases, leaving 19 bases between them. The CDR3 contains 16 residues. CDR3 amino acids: CASTDYRAGASYEQYF. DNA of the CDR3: TGTGCCAGCACCGACTATAGGGCGGGGGCCTCCTACGAGCAGTACTTC.

The CDR3 spells CASSSKVNRGTGELFF. CDR3 bases: TGTGCCAGCAGCTCTAAGGTGAACAGGGGCACCGGGGAGCTGTTTTTT. This chain uses TRBV5-4 with TRBJ2-2, with 7 bases lining up with TRBD1. Germline values: CDR1 SGHNT, CDR2 YYREEE (reference sequence). Trimming removed 3 bases from V and 4 bases from J; junction bases left unmatched: 9. The CDR3 is made up of 16 amino acids.

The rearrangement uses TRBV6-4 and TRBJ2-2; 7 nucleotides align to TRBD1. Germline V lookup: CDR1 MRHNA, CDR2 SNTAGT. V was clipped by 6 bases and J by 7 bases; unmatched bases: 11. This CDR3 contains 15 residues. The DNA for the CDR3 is TGTGCCAGCAGCCTACACAGGGGCGGTGGCGGGGAGCTGTTTTTT. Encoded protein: CASSLHRGGGGELFF.

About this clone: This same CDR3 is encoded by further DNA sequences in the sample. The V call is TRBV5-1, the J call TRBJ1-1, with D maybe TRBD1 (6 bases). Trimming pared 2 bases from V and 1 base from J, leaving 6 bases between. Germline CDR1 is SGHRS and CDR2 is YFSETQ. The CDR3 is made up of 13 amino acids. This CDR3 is CASSLQGNTEAFF. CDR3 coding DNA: TGCGCCAGCAGCTTACAGGGGAACACTGAAGCTTTCTTT. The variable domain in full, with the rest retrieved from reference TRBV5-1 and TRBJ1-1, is KAGVTQTPRYLIKTRGQQVTLSCSPISGHRSVSWYQQTPGQGLQFLFEYFSETQRNKGNFPGRFSGRQFSNSRSEMNVSTLELGDSALYLCASSLQGNTEAFFGQGTRLTVV.

The DNA of the CDR3 is TGCGCCAGCAGCCAAGATGGGGCCTCTCGGGATACGCAGTATTTT. Protein sequence: CASSQDGASRDTQYF. This chain uses TRBV4-1 with TRBJ2-3; a possible D gene is TRBD1 (5 bases). Trimming removed 0 bases from V and 6 bases from J, with 13 bases in between. The CDR3 sequence is 15 residues long. Looked up from germline, CDR1 is MGHRA and CDR2 is YSYEKL.

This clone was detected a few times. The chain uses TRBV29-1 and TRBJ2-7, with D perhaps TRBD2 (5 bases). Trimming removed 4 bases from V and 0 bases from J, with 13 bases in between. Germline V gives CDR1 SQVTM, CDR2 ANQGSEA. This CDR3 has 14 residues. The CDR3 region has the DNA TGCAGCGTTGCCCACTCCGGGGACTCCTACGAGCAGTACTTC. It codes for CSVAHSGDSYEQYF.

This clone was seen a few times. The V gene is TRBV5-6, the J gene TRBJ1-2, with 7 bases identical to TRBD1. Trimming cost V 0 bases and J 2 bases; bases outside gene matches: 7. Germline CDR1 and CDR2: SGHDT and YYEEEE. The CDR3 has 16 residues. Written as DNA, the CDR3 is TGTGCCAGCAGCTTGGGGGGGGACAGCTTGAACTATGGCTACACCTTC. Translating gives CASSLGGDSLNYGYTF.

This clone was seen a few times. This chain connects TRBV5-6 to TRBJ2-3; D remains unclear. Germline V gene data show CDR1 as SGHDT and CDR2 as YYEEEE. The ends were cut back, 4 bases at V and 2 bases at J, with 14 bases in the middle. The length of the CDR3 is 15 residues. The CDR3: CASSNFTALTDTQYF. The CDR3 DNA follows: TGTGCCAGCAGCAACTTCACAGCACTCACAGATACGCAGTATTTT.

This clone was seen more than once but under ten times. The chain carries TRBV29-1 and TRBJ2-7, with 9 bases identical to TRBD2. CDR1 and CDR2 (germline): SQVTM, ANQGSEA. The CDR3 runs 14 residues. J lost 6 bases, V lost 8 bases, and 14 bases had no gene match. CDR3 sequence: CSLRREGEGCEQYF. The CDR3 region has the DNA TGCAGCCTCCGGCGGGAGGGAGAGGGGTGCGAGCAGTACTTC.

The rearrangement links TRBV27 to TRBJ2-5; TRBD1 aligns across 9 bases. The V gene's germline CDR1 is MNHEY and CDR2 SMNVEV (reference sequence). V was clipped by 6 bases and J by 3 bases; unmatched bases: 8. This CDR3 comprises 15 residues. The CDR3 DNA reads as TGTGCCAGCAGGTCAACAGGGGGCGGTGAAGAGACCCAGTACTTC. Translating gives CASRSTGGGEETQYF.

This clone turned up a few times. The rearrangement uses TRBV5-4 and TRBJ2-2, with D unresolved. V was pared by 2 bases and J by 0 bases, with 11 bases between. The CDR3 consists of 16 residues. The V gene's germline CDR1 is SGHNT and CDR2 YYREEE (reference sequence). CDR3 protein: CASSFVSPANTGELFF. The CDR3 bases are TGTGCCAGCAGCTTTGTGTCTCCCGCGAACACCGGGGAGCTGTTTTTT.

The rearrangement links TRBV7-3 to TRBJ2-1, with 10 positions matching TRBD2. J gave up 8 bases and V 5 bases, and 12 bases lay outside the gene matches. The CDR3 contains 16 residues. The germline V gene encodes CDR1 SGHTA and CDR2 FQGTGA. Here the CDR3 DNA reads TGTGCCAGCAGCCGAGGAAGCGGGAGGGCCGTCCATGAGCAGTTCTTC. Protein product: CASSRGSGRAVHEQFF.

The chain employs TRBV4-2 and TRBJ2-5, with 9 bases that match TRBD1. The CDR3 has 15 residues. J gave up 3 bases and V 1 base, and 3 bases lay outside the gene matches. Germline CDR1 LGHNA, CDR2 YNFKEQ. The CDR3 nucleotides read TGTGCCAGCAGCCAAGGGGGACAGGGAGAAGAGACCCAGTACTTC. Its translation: CASSQGGQGEETQYF.

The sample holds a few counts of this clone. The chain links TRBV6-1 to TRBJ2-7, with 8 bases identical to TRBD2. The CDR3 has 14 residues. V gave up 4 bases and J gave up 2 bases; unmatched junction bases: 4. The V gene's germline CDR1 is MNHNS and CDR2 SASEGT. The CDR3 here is CASSGGLATYEQYF. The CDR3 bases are TGTGCCAGCAGTGGAGGACTAGCTACCTACGAGCAGTACTTC.

The CDR3 sequence: CASGTGNSYEQYF. DNA of the CDR3: TGTGCCAGCGGAACCGGGAACTCCTACGAGCAGTACTTC. The chain is built from TRBV6-5 and TRBJ2-5; possibly TRBD2 for D (5 bases). Near its end, the DNA agrees better with TRBJ2-7, so the J call may be wrong. This CDR3 has 13 amino acids. In germline, CDR1 is MNHEY, CDR2 SVGAGI.

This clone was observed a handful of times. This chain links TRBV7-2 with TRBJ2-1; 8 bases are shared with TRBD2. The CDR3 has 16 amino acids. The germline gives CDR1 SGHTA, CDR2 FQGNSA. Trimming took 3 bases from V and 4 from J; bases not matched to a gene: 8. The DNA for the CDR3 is TGTGCCAGCAGCTTTTTTTCTAGCGGGCATTACAATGAGCAGTTCTTC. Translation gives CASSFFSSGHYNEQFF.

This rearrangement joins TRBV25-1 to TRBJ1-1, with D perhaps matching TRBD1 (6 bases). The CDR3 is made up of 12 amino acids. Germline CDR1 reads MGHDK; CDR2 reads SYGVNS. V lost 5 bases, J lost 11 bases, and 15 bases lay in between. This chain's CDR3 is CASSPQGPGAFF. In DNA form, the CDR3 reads TGTGCCAGCAGTCCACAGGGCCCCGGGGCTTTCTTT.

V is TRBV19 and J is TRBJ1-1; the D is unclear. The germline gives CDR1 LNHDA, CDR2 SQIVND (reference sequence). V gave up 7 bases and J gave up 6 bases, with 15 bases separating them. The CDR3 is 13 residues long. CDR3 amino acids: CASTGFRAAEAFF. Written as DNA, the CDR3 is TGTGCCAGTACGGGGTTCCGGGCCGCTGAAGCTTTCTTT.

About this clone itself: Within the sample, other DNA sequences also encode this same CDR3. For the CDR3, the DNA is TGCGCCAGCAGCTCCTACAGGGTCAACACTGAAGCTTTCTTT. Its protein product is CASSSYRVNTEAFF. The V and J genes are TRBV5-1 and TRBJ1-1, with D possibly TRBD1 on 6 matching bases. Germline lookup yields CDR1 SGHRS and CDR2 YFSETQ. The CDR3 is 14 residues long. V lost 3 bases and J lost 2, with 11 bases in between.

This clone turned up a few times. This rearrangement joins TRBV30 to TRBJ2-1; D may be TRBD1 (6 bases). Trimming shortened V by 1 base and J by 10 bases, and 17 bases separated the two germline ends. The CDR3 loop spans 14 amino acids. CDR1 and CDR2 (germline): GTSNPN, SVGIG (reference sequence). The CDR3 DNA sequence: TGTGCCTGGAGTGGGGACATGGGTTTTTGGGAGCAGTTCTTC. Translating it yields CAWSGDMGFWEQFF.

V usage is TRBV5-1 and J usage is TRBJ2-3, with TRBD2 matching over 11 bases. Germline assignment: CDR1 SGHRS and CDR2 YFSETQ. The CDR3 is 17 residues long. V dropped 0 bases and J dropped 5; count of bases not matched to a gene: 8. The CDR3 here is CASSLGILAGDGDTQYF. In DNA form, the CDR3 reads TGCGCCAGCAGCTTGGGAATACTAGCGGGAGATGGAGATACGCAGTATTTT.